The 29 T cell receptor beta chains below come from one sample, sequenced in a study of cytomegalovirus exposure and HLA in healthy donors. Amplification used 60 Vbeta primers and 13 Jbeta primers. Only in-frame clones appear in the TCRdb table, and some are missing; sequencing was by immunoSEQ multiplex PCR. The table has about 100,000 clones, approximately 71% seen once. The sequencing sample was made of PBMCs. These receptors all stem from a woman aged 18-30 years in good health and CMV-seropositive.

The V and J genes are TRBV19 and TRBJ2-5, with TRBD2 identical over 9 bases. Germline CDR1 and CDR2: LNHDA and SQIVND (reference sequence). The CDR3 spans 15 residues. The ends lost 5 bases at V and 4 bases at J; junction bases unmatched: 8. CDR3 loop: CASSRAGGLGETQYF. CDR3 nucleotide sequence: TGTGCCAGTAGTCGGGCGGGGGGGCTGGGAGAGACCCAGTACTTC.

This clone was seen only a few times. This chain connects TRBV29-1 to TRBJ1-2, with D uncertain. The V gene's germline CDR1 is SQVTM and CDR2 ANQGSEA. V shed 7 bases and J shed 4 bases, with 13 bases lying between them. This CDR3 contains 12 residues. The CDR3 DNA follows: TGCAGCGCCCGAGAGGGCAGCTATGGCTACACCTTC. Its translation is CSAREGSYGYTF.

J is TRBJ2-1 and V is TRBV15; possibly TRBD2 for D (6 bases). V lost 1 base and J lost 6, with 19 bases in between. The CDR3 runs to 17 residues. The germline V gene encodes CDR1 LNHNV and CDR2 YYDKDF (reference sequence). CDR3 region: CATSRVSGTPAGNEQFF. For the CDR3, the DNA is TGTGCCACCAGCAGAGTCTCCGGGACTCCGGCGGGCAATGAGCAGTTCTTC. Complete variable domain (other parts from reference TRBV15 and TRBJ2-1): DAMVIQNPRYQVTQFGKPVTLSCSQTLNHNVMYWYQQKSSQAPKLLFHYYDKDFNNEADTPDNFQSRRPNTSFCFLDIRSPGLGDTAMYLCATSRVSGTPAGNEQFFGPGTRLTVL.

This clone occurred a few times. This chain connects TRBV18 to TRBJ2-7, with TRBD1 identical over 7 bases. The germline gives CDR1 KGHSH, CDR2 LQKENI. The CDR3 runs 15 residues. V gave up 2 bases and J gave up 3 bases; unmatched junction bases: 7. Here the CDR3 reads CASSPIRDSHYEQYF. The CDR3 DNA is TGTGCCAGCTCACCAATCCGGGACAGCCACTACGAGCAGTACTTC.

The CDR3 spells CASSRGQGIGNTIYF. The CDR3 nucleotides are TGTGCCAGCAGCAGGGGACAGGGGATTGGAAACACCATATATTTT. The chain couples TRBV7-6 to TRBJ1-3; the match to TRBD1 covers 10 bases. CDR3 length equals 15 residues. Germline CDR1 SGHVS, CDR2 FNYEAQ. V shed 5 bases, J shed 3 bases, and the junction held 4 bases outside the gene matches.

The chain carries TRBV19 and TRBJ1-5, with TRBD1 matching over 8 bases. There are 18 residues in the CDR3. CDR1 and CDR2 (germline): LNHDA, SQIVND (reference sequence). Trimming at V came to 5 bases and at J to 0 bases, leaving 12 bases not matched to a gene. CDR3 region: CASSGGQDSFYSNQPQHF. Written as DNA, the CDR3 is TGTGCCAGTAGTGGGGGACAGGATTCTTTCTATAGCAATCAGCCCCAGCATTTT.

This clone was observed a handful of times. The chain is built from TRBV5-1 and TRBJ2-2; D may be TRBD2 (6 bases). This CDR3 has 14 residues. Germline V gene data show CDR1 as SGHRS and CDR2 as YFSETQ. Trimming left V 4 bases short and J 7 bases short, with 14 bases between. CDR3 amino acids: CASSVGPGVGELFF. CDR3 bases: TGCGCCAGCAGCGTGGGGCCGGGGGTCGGGGAGCTGTTTTTT.

The chain links TRBV7-9 to TRBJ2-1; 8 nucleotides line up with TRBD2. The V and J ends lost 2 bases and 7 bases, in that order; junction bases with no gene match: 7. Germline CDR1 reads SEHNR; CDR2 reads FQNEAQ (reference sequence). This CDR3 region has 15 residues. The DNA of the CDR3 is TGTGCCAGCAGCTTATTCCTAGCGGGTTTAAATGAGCAGTTCTTC. It is translated as CASSLFLAGLNEQFF.

The genes are TRBV5-4 and TRBJ2-1, with 12 bases that match TRBD2. The V segment lost 0 bases and the J segment 7 bases; nucleotides outside the gene matches: 2. The CDR3 spans 15 residues. The germline CDR1 and CDR2 sequences are SGHNT and YYREEE (reference sequence). CDR3 DNA sequence: TGTGCCAGCAGCTTGGATCTAGCGGGAGGGAATGAGCAGTTCTTC. Its translation is CASSLDLAGGNEQFF.

As concerns this clone: The junction departs from germline at one end; a sequencing error may be responsible. V usage is TRBV28 and J usage is TRBJ1-1; 9 bases agree with TRBD1. From germline, CDR1 is MDHEN and CDR2 SYDVKM. The CDR3 length is 14 residues. This chain's CDR3 is CASNSGQGRSGVIF. The CDR3 DNA sequence: TGTGCCAGCAATTCGGGACAGGGCCGCTCCGGTGTGATCTTT. Filled out from reference TRBV28 and TRBJ1-1, the complete variable domain reads DVKVTQSSRYLVKRTGEKVFLECVQDMDHENMFWYRQDPGLGLRLIYFSYDVKMKEKGDIPEGYSVSREKKERFSLILESASTNQTSMYLCASNSGQGRSGVIFGQGTRLTVV.

This clone occurred a few times. The V and J genes are TRBV6-1 and TRBJ1-2, with 7 nucleotides matching TRBD1. CDR3 length: 14 amino acids. CDR1 MNHNS and CDR2 SASEGT come from the germline V gene. With 10 bases clipped from V and 2 bases from J, the junction kept 10 bases outside the gene matches. CDR3 sequence reads: CATTDATGNYGYTF. CDR3 in DNA: TGTGCCACCACAGATGCGACAGGGAACTATGGCTACACCTTC.

This chain links TRBV7-9 with TRBJ2-1; 8 bases match TRBD2. Germline CDR1 SEHNR, CDR2 FQNEAQ (reference sequence). V shed 5 bases, J shed 7 bases, and the junction held 7 bases outside the gene matches. This CDR3 has 14 amino acids. CDR3 residues: CASSRKGLENEQFF. In DNA, the CDR3 is TGTGCCAGCAGCCGCAAGGGACTAGAAAATGAGCAGTTCTTC. Based on the CDR3 plus reference TRBV7-9 and TRBJ2-1, the full variable domain is DTGVSQNPRHKITKRGQNVTFRCDPISEHNRLYWYRQTLGQGPEFLTYFQNEAQLEKSRLLSDRFSAERPKGSFSTLEIQRTEQGDSAMYLCASSRKGLENEQFFGPGTRLTVL.

The chain carries TRBV28 and TRBJ1-5; a possible D gene is TRBD1 (5 bases). The CDR3 contains 15 residues. Trimming left V 7 bases short and J 0 bases short, with 13 bases between. In germline, CDR1 is MDHEN, CDR2 SYDVKM. The DNA of the CDR3 is TGTGCCAGCAATGGGGGGGGATATAGCAATCAGCCCCAGCATTTT. This encodes CASNGGGYSNQPQHF.

The V gene is TRBV19, the J gene TRBJ2-7; 8 bases map to TRBD1. V dropped 5 bases and J dropped 3; count of bases not matched to a gene: 3. This CDR3 contains 13 residues. Germline-derived CDR1 and CDR2 are LNHDA and SQIVND (reference sequence). The CDR3 sequence is CASSLGTGYEQYF. As DNA, the CDR3 is TGTGCCAGTAGTCTCGGGACAGGCTACGAGCAGTACTTC.

The chain recombines TRBV9 with TRBJ2-4, with TRBD1 matching 8 bases. V lost 0 bases, J lost 7 bases, and 6 bases stayed unmatched. CDR1 is SGDLS and CDR2 is YYNGEE in the germline V gene. The length of the CDR3 is 15 residues. CDR3 sequence (DNA): TGTGCCAGCAGCGTAGGGGACAGGCCGTCGAACATTCAGTACTTC. Its protein is CASSVGDRPSNIQYF.

The gene calls are TRBV7-8 and TRBJ2-1; D is possibly TRBD1 (6 bases). Germline loops: CDR1 SGHVS, CDR2 FQNEAQ. The V and J ends lost 1 base and 6 bases respectively, with 13 bases between them. The CDR3 length is 15 residues. Here the CDR3 reads CASSLGGTFANEQFF. CDR3 DNA sequence: TGTGCCAGCAGCTTAGGTGGGACATTCGCCAATGAGCAGTTCTTC.

The rearrangement uses TRBV7-9 and TRBJ2-5, with a tentative D call TRBD2 (5 bases). The V gene lost 5 bases and the J gene lost 4 bases, with 14 bases spanning the gap. Germline loops: CDR1 SEHNR, CDR2 FQNEAQ (reference sequence). This CDR3 is 14 amino acids long. The CDR3 coding sequence is TGTGCCAGCAGCCCGAGCGGTTTTCGAGAGACCCAGTACTTC. Protein product: CASSPSGFRETQYF.

This chain connects TRBV7-6 to TRBJ1-1; D not resolved. The germline gives CDR1 SGHVS, CDR2 FNYEAQ. This CDR3 is built from 13 residues. Trimming removed 4 bases from V and 1 base from J, with 7 bases in between. In nucleotides, the CDR3 is TGTGCCAGCAGCTCGAGTGAGAACACTGAAGCTTTCTTT. This codes for CASSSSENTEAFF.

This chain joins TRBV7-2 and TRBJ2-5; D perhaps matches TRBD1 (5 bases). The last part of the DNA fits TRBJ2-7 better; the J call may be wrong. The CDR3 loop spans 15 amino acids. Germline lookup yields CDR1 SGHTA and CDR2 FQGNSA. The CDR3 spells CASSLDPRARYEQYF. DNA of the CDR3: TGTGCCAGCAGCTTAGATCCCAGGGCCCGCTACGAGCAGTACTTC.

The CDR3 reads CASRSAGYPHEQYF. The CDR3 bases are TGTGCCAGCAGAAGTGCAGGTTATCCCCACGAGCAGTACTTC. The chain carries TRBV6-5 and TRBJ2-7; D is ambiguous. This CDR3 region has 14 residues. V dropped 6 bases and J dropped 5 bases, with 17 bases sitting between them. Germline CDR1 reads MNHEY; CDR2 reads SVGAGI.

V and J are TRBV11-1 and TRBJ2-5; weak D call: TRBD1 (5 bases). Germline values: CDR1 SGHAT, CDR2 FQDESV (reference sequence). Deletions cut 4 bases from V and 5 bases from J, with 11 bases between. The CDR3 is made up of 13 amino acids. This chain's CDR3 is CASSSPPGETQYF. The CDR3 DNA reads as TGTGCCAGCAGCTCCCCCCCAGGGGAGACCCAGTACTTC.

This chain links TRBV19 with TRBJ2-3; weak D call: TRBD1 (6 bases). Trimming pared 6 bases from V and 4 bases from J, leaving 14 bases between. Germline loops: CDR1 LNHDA, CDR2 SQIVND (reference sequence). The CDR3 is made up of 14 amino acids. CDR3 region: CASRPQGVSDTQYF. As DNA, the CDR3 is TGTGCCAGTAGGCCACAGGGTGTCTCAGATACGCAGTATTTT. Full variable domain (outside the CDR3, taken from reference TRBV19 and TRBJ2-3): DGGITQSPKYLFRKEGQNVTLSCEQNLNHDAMYWYRQDPGQGLRLIYYSQIVNDFQKGDIAEGYSVSREKKESFPLTVTSAQKNPTAFYLCASRPQGVSDTQYFGPGTRLTVL.

The chain uses TRBV19 and TRBJ1-1; no reliable D call. Germline-derived CDR1 and CDR2 are LNHDA and SQIVND (reference sequence). The CDR3 is 14 residues long. V lost 4 bases, J lost 0 bases, and 9 bases lay in between. CDR3 sequence reads: CASSKQRVNTEAFF. The CDR3 DNA follows: TGTGCCAGTAGTAAGCAGAGGGTGAACACTGAAGCTTTCTTT.

This clone has only one observation. The chain recombines TRBV5-1 with TRBJ2-5; a weak D match, TRBD1 (5 bases). The J call is uncertain, as TRBJ2-7 better fits the DNA end. This CDR3 has 15 residues. Germline V gene data show CDR1 as SGHRS and CDR2 as YFSETQ. The CDR3 sequence is CASSLEGQPSYEQYF. In DNA, the CDR3 is TGCGCCAGCAGCTTGGAGGGGCAGCCTTCCTACGAGCAGTACTTC.

The chain recombines TRBV6-1 with TRBJ1-3; unclear D gene. V lost 4 bases and J 4 bases, leaving 8 bases between the germline ends. The germline CDR1 and CDR2 sequences are MNHNS and SASEGT. The CDR3 runs 13 residues. The CDR3 DNA is TGTGCCAGCAGTGCTATTGCAGGAAACACCATATATTTT. Protein product: CASSAIAGNTIYF.

This clone was seen only once. This chain links TRBV6-5 with TRBJ2-2; 8 bases are shared with TRBD2. Trimming at V came to 5 bases and at J to 4 bases, leaving 6 bases not matched to a gene. The CDR3 consists of 15 residues. Germline CDR1 and CDR2: MNHEY and SVGAGI. Here the CDR3 reads CASSHTGRGTGELFF. The CDR3 coding sequence is TGTGCCAGCAGTCACACCGGGAGGGGCACCGGGGAGCTGTTTTTT.

V usage is TRBV14 and J usage is TRBJ2-3; 13 nucleotides line up with TRBD2. The ends lost 1 base at V and 4 bases at J; junction bases unmatched: 8. CDR1 is SGHDN, CDR2 FVKESK, per germline. The CDR3 runs 18 residues. The CDR3 here is CASSQVLGTSGTPDTQYF. The CDR3 DNA reads as TGTGCCAGCAGCCAAGTGCTTGGGACTAGCGGGACCCCAGATACGCAGTATTTT.

This clone was picked up a small number of times. The chain employs TRBV19 and TRBJ1-3, with 7 nucleotides matching TRBD1. Unmatched junction bases numbered 11, after V lost 7 bases and J lost 2 bases. Germline V gives CDR1 LNHDA, CDR2 SQIVND (reference sequence). This CDR3 is built from 16 residues. For the CDR3, the DNA is TGTGCCAGTACCCCTGCGGGACAGAGGGCTGGAAACACCATATATTTT. Translation: CASTPAGQRAGNTIYF.

The chain uses TRBV6-1 and TRBJ1-1; D remains unclear. This CDR3 is built from 13 residues. The V and J ends lost 4 bases and 3 bases respectively, with 9 bases between them. The germline V gene encodes CDR1 MNHNS and CDR2 SASEGT. CDR3 region: CASSGADHTEAFF. CDR3 DNA: TGTGCCAGCAGTGGGGCAGACCACACTGAAGCTTTCTTT.